This TCR beta chain emerged from a study of cytomegalovirus exposure and HLA in healthy donors. The CDR3 spans 15 residues. V trimming: 4 bases; J trimming: 3 bases; junction bases outside the gene matches: 4. The germline V gene encodes CDR1 SGHVS and CDR2 FNYEAQ. This clone is a singleton in its sample. Antigen: not known. General study results and limits: In a later analysis, HLA-associated TCR beta chains were more clonally expanded than equally common others.

Primers included in the PCR were 60 Vbeta and 13 Jbeta primers. Here immunoSEQ multiplex PCR was the method, and the copy in TCRdb shows in-frame clones only, minus some. The sample carries under 150,000 clones, 65% to 85% recorded once. Specimen: PBMCs. The clonotype originates from a woman in her 40s in good health and CMV-seropositive. This chain connects TRBV7-6 to TRBJ2-3, with TRBD2 identical over 10 bases. CDR3 amino acids: CASSSSGGVTDTQYF. In DNA, the CDR3 is TGTGCCAGCAGCTCGAGCGGGGGGGTTACAGATACGCAGTATTTT.